This T cell receptor beta chain was recorded in a study of blood T cells in healthy people across ages. General study findings and limits: Possibly, changes in expanded clonotypes were confounded because donor CMV status was unknown.

Each sample provided at least 5 micrograms of extracted total RNA. On this clonotype itself: As yet, its antigen is unknown.

The use of a sample-barcoded 5' primer and a J-beta primer mix characterized a second PCR of 7 to 11 cycles. TCRdb re-called the 5' RACE reads with MiXCR, one entry per CDR3 protein. The repertoire holds over a million distinct CDR3 sequences, around 27% seen once, with around 0.75% in the top ten. These data were also filed under a second study, of T cells of mothers and their children. From that study: Sequencing returned over 9 million TCR beta CDR3 reads per mother and about 3 million per child.

The sequence came from a girl aged 2-9 years in good health. Sequenced sample: blood.

The CDR3 nucleotides read TGTGCCAGTGGTGGAGGGAATGAGCAGTTCTTC. Protein: CASGGGNEQFF. This chain joins TRBV19 and TRBJ2-1; D perhaps matches TRBD2 (6 bases). The germline V gene encodes CDR1 LNHDA and CDR2 SQIVND (reference sequence). This CDR3 spans 11 amino acids. Trimming took off 8 bases at V and 7 bases at J, with 9 bases between the two ends.